Listed below are T cell receptor beta chains from one sample, sequenced in a study of OX40 agonist ivuxolimab in advanced cancers. The protocol was immunoSEQ multiplex PCR, while the TCRdb copy is restricted to in-frame clones and leaves out a portion. The sample contains roughly 70,000 clones, 80% to 90% of which appear only once. Sequences were derived from CD4+ or CD8+ T cells sorted from blood, sampled in a trial of the OX40 agonist ivuxolimab. These receptors originate from an adult with an advanced solid tumor such as melanoma, head and neck, liver or kidney cancer. Both conserved end residues are part of each CDR3. The D gene is left open where the match is weak. Size is stated for part of the rows, as once, few or many counts, or as a class when the clone is expanded.

abundance	d_gene	v_gene	j_gene	CDR3aa	CDR3nt
.	.	TRBV6-6	TRBJ2-3	CASSYQGTSTDTQYF	TGTGCCAGCAGTTACCAGGGGACCAGCACAGATACGCAGTATTTT
.	.	TRBV5-1	TRBJ2-5	CASSPPVGTHQETQYF	TGCGCCAGCAGCCCCCCGGTAGGGACCCACCAAGAGACCCAGTACTTC
.	.	TRBV7-2	TRBJ1-2	CASSTDRSRSGYTF	TGTGCCAGCAGCACCGACAGATCCCGCTCCGGCTACACCTTC
.	.	TRBV19	TRBJ2-7	CASSITGRISPRYEQYF	TGTGCCAGTAGTATCACGGGTCGAATCTCACCTCGCTACGAGCAGTACTTC
few	.	TRBV14	TRBJ1-2	CASSQDPYYGYTF	TGTGCCAGCAGCCAAGATCCTTACTATGGCTACACCTTC
.	TRBD2	TRBV7-9	TRBJ2-3	CASSLGGITDTQYF	TGTGCCAGCAGCTTGGGAGGGATCACAGATACGCAGTATTTT
.	.	TRBV5-1	TRBJ1-6	CASSLGDHSGLSPLHF	TGCGCCAGCAGCTTGGGGGACCATTCGGGACTTTCACCCCTCCACTTT
.	TRBD2	TRBV30	TRBJ2-1	CAWNGGGISYNEQFF	TGTGCCTGGAATGGCGGGGGAATCTCCTACAATGAGCAGTTCTTC
.	.	TRBV5-6	TRBJ1-4	CASSSARAGISEKLFF	TGTGCCAGCAGCTCCGCCCGGGCTGGTATAAGTGAAAAACTGTTTTTT
.	.	TRBV5-1	TRBJ1-5	CASKAQGWNQPQHF	TGCGCCAGCAAAGCTCAGGGGTGGAATCAGCCCCAGCATTTT
.	.	TRBV10-2	TRBJ1-4	CASSDEEKLFF	TGCGCCAGCAGTGATGAGGAAAAACTGTTTTTT
.	TRBD1	TRBV2	TRBJ2-5	CASSGPGQGLQETQYF	TGTGCCAGCAGTGGCCCGGGACAGGGGCTTCAGGAGACCCAGTACTTC
.	.	TRBV18	TRBJ1-5	CASSPPIQGNQPQHF	TGTGCCAGCTCACCACCGATCCAGGGTAATCAGCCCCAGCATTTT
few	.	TRBV10-2	TRBJ1-1	CASVGGRRLNTEAFF	TGCGCCAGCGTTGGGGGACGGAGATTGAACACTGAAGCTTTCTTT
once	.	TRBV5-1	TRBJ2-3	CASSREGTDTQYF	TGCGCCAGCTCGCGGGAAGGCACAGATACGCAGTATTTT
.	TRBD1	TRBV29-1	TRBJ1-2	CSVRGGPGQAYGYTF	TGCAGCGTTAGGGGGGGCCCGGGACAGGCTTATGGCTACACCTTC
.	.	TRBV6-1	TRBJ2-1	CATLPLSYNEQFF	TGTGCCACCCTACCCCTCAGCTACAATGAGCAGTTCTTC
.	TRBD1	TRBV7-8	TRBJ2-1	CASSLTGTGTYNEQFF	TGTGCCAGCAGCTTAACCGGGACAGGGACCTACAATGAGCAGTTCTTC
few	.	TRBV2	TRBJ2-7	CASTGNAYEQYF	TGTGCCAGCACGGGTAACGCCTACGAGCAGTACTTC
.	.	TRBV15	TRBJ2-7	CATSRDQGGVSYEQYF	TGTGCCACCAGCAGAGATCAAGGGGGGGTTTCCTACGAGCAGTACTTC
.	.	TRBV5-1	TRBJ2-2	CASSPGSGGDGELFF	TGCGCCAGCAGCCCCGGTTCGGGGGGCGATGGGGAGCTGTTTTTT
.	.	TRBV5-4	TRBJ2-2	CASSPPGVTGELFF	TGTGCCAGCAGCCCCCCCGGGGTCACCGGGGAGCTGTTTTTT
.	.	TRBV19	TRBJ2-3	CASSISTGSRDTQYF	TGTGCCAGTAGTATCTCAACAGGGTCGAGAGATACGCAGTATTTT
.	TRBD1	TRBV15	TRBJ1-5	CATSRYPDRGNQPQHF	TGTGCCACCAGCAGATACCCAGACAGGGGCAATCAGCCCCAGCATTTT
.	.	TRBV20-1	TRBJ1-2	CSARAGTF	TGCAGTGCTAGAGCGGGGACCTTC
.	TRBD1	TRBV7-2	TRBJ2-7	CASSLGQGRATEQYF	TGTGCCAGCAGCTTAGGACAGGGAAGGGCAACGGAGCAGTACTTC
once	TRBD1	TRBV4-1	TRBJ1-3	CASSLRDSGLSGSGNTIYF	TGCGCCAGCAGCCTGAGGGACAGTGGGCTTTCGGGATCTGGAAACACCATATATTTT
.	TRBD1	TRBV11-2	TRBJ1-2	CASSLDLDRAPYGYTF	TGTGCCAGCAGCTTAGACCTCGACAGGGCCCCCTATGGCTACACCTTC
.	.	TRBV7-8	TRBJ1-1	CASSVKLNTEAFF	TGTGCCAGCAGTGTAAAGCTGAACACTGAAGCTTTCTTT
.	.	TRBV5-1	TRBJ2-7	CASTREGRTYEQYF	TGCGCCAGCACACGCGAGGGCAGAACCTACGAGCAGTACTTC
.	TRBD1	TRBV14	TRBJ1-2	CASSPRDRDGYTF	TGTGCCAGCAGTCCCCGGGACAGGGATGGCTACACCTTC
.	.	TRBV10-1	TRBJ2-7	CATRKGHQGEQYF	TGCGCCACCCGGAAAGGGCACCAGGGCGAGCAGTACTTC
.	.	TRBV19	TRBJ2-7	CASSISQGNYEQYF	TGTGCCAGTAGTATCTCTCAGGGAAACTACGAGCAGTACTTC
.	TRBD1	TRBV18	TRBJ1-6	CASSPTRDSLNSPLHF	TGTGCCAGCTCACCTACCCGGGACAGCCTAAATTCACCCCTCCACTTT
.	.	TRBV6-5	TRBJ2-2	CASRMDRNTGELFF	TGTGCCAGCAGGATGGACAGGAACACCGGGGAGCTGTTTTTT
.	TRBD2	TRBV2	TRBJ2-3	CASNSAGVDTQYF	TGTGCCAGCAACTCCGCGGGGGTAGATACGCAGTATTTT